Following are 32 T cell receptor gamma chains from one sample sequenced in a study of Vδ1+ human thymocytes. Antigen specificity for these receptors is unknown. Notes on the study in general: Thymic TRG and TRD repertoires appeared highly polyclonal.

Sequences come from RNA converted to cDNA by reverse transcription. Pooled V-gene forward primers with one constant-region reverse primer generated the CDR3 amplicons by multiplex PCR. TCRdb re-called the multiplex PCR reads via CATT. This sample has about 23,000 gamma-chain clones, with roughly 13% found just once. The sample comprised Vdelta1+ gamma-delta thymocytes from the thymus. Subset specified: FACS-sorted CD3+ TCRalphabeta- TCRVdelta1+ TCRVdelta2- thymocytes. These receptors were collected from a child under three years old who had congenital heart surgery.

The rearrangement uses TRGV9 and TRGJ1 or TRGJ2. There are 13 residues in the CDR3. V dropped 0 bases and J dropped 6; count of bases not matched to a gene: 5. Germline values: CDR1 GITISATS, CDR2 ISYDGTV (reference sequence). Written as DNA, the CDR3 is TGTGCCTTGTGGGAGGTGCTCCCTTATAAGAAACTCTTT. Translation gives CALWEVLPYKKLF.

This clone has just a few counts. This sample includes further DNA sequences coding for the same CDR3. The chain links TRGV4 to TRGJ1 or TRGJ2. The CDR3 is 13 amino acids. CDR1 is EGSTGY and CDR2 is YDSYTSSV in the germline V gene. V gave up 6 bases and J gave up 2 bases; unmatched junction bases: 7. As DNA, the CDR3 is TGTGCCACCTGGAACGGAGATTATTATAAGAAACTCTTT. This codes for CATWNGDYYKKLF.

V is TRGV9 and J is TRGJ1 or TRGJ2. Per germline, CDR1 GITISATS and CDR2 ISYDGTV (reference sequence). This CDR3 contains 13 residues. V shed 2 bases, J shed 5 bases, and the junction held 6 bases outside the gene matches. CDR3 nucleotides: TGTGCCTTGTGGGAGGCTAAAAATTATAAGAAACTCTTT. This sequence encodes CALWEAKNYKKLF.

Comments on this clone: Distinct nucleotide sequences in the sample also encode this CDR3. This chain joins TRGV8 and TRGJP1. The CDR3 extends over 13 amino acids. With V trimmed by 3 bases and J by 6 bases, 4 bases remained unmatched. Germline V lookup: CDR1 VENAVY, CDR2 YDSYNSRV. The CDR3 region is CATWDVPGWFKIF. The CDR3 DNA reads TGTGCCACCTGGGATGTCCCTGGTTGGTTCAAGATATTT.

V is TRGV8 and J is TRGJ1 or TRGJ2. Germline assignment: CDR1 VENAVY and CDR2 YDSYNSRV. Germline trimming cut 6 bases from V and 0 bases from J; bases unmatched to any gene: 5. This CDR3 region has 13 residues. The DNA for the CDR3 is TGTGCCACCTGGATTTCGAATTATTATAAGAAACTCTTT. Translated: CATWISNYYKKLF.

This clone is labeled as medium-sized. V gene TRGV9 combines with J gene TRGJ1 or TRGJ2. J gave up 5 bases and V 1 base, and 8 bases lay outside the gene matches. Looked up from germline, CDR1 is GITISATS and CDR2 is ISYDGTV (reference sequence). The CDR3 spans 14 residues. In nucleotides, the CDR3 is TGTGCCTTGTGGGAGGTAGGGGCGGATTATAAGAAACTCTTT. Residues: CALWEVGADYKKLF.

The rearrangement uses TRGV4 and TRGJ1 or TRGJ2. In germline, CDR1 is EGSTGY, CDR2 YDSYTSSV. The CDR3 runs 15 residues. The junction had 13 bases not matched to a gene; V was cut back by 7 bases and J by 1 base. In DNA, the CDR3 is TGTGCCACCTGTAATGGGCCGGAAAATTATTATAAGAAACTCTTT. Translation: CATCNGPENYYKKLF.

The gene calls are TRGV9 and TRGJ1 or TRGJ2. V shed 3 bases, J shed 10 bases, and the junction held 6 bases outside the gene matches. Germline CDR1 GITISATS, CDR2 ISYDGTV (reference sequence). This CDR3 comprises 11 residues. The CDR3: CALWEYKKKLF. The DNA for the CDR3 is TGTGCCTTGTGGGAGTATAAGAAGAAACTCTTT.

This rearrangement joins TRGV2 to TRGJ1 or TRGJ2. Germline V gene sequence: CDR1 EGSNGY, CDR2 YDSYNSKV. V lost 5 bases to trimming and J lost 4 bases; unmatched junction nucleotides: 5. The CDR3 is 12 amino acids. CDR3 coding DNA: TGTGCCACCTGGGCGGAATATTATAAGAAACTCTTT. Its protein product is CATWAEYYKKLF.

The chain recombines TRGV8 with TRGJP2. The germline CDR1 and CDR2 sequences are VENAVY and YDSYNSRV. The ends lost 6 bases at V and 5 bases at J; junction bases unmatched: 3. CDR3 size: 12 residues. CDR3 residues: CATWLSDWIKTF. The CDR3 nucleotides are TGTGCCACCTGGTTAAGTGATTGGATCAAGACGTTT.

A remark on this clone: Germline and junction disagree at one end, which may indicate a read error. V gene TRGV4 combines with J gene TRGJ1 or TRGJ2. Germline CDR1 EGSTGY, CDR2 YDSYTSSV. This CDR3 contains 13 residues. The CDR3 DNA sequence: TGTGCCACCTGGAATGGGCCTAGTTATAAGAAACTCTTT. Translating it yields CATWNGPSYKKLF.

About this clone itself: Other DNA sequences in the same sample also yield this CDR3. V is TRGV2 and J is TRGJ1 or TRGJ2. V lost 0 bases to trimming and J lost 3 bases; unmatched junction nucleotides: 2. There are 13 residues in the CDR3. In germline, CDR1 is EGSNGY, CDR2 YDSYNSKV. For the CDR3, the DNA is TGTGCCACCTGGGACGGGGGTTATTATAAGAAACTCTTT. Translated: CATWDGGYYKKLF.

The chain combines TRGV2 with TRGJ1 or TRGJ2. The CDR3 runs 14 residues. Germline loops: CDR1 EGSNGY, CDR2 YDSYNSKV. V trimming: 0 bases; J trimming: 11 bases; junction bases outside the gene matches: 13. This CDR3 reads CATWDGPLMVEKLF. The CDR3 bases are TGTGCCACCTGGGACGGGCCTTTAATGGTTGAGAAACTCTTT.

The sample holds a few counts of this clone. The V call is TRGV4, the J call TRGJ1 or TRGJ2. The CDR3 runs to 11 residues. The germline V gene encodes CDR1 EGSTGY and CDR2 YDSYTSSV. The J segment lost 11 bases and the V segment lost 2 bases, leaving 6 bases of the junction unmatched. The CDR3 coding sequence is TGTGCCACCTGGGATGCTGGCGAGAAACTCTTT. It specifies CATWDAGEKLF.

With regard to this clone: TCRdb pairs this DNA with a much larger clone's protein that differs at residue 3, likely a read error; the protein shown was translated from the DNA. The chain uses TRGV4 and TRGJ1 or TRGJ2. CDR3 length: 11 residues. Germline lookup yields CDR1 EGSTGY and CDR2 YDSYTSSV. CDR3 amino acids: CAAWDYYKKLF. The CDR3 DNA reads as TGTGCCGCCTGGGATTATTATAAGAAACTCTTT.

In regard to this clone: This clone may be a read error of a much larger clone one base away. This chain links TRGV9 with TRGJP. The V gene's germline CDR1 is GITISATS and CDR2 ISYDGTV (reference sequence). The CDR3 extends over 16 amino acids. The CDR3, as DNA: TGTGCCTTGTGGGAGGTGCAAGGGTTGGGCAAAAAAATCAAGGTATTT. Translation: CALWEVQGLGKKIKVF.

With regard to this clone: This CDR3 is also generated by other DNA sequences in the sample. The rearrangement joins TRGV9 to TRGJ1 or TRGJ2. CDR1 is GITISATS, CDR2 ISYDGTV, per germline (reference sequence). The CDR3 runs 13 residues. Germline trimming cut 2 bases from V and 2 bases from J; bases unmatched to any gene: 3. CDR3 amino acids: CALWEEDYYKKLF. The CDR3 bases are TGTGCCTTGTGGGAGGAGGATTATTATAAGAAACTCTTT.

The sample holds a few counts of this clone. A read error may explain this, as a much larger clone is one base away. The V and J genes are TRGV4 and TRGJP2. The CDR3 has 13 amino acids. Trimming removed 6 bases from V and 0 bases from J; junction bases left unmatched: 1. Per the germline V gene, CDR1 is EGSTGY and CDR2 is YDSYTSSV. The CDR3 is CATWHSSDWIKTF. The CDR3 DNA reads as TGTGCCACCTGGCATAGTAGTGATTGGATCAAGACGTTT.

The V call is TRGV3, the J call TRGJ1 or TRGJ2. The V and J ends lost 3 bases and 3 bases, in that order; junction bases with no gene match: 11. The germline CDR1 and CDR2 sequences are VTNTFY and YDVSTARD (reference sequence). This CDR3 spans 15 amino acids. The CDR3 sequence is CATWDAPHPYYKKLF. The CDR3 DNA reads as TGTGCCACCTGGGACGCACCCCATCCTTATTATAAGAAACTCTTT.

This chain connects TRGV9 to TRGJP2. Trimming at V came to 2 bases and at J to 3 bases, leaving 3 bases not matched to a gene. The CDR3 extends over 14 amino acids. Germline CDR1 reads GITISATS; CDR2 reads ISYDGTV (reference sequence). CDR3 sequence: CALWEGGSDWIKTF. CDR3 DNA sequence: TGTGCCTTGTGGGAGGGGGGTAGTGATTGGATCAAGACGTTT.

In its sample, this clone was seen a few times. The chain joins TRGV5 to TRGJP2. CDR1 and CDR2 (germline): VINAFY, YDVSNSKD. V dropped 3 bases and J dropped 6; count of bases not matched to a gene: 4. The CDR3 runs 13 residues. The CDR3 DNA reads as TGTGCCACCTGGGACTGTGGTGATTGGATCAAGACGTTT. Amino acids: CATWDCGDWIKTF.

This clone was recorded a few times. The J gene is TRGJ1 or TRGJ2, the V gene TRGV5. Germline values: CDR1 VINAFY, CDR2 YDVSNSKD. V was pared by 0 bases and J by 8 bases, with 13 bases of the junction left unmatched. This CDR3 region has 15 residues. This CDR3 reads CATWDRPLMCHKKLF. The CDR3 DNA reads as TGTGCCACCTGGGACAGGCCTTTAATGTGTCATAAGAAACTCTTT.

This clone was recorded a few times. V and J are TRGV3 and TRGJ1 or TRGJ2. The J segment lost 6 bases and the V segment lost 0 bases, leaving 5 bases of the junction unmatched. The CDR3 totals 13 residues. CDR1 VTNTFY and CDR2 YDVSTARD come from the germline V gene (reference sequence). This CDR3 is CATWDRLTYKKLF. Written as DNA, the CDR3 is TGTGCCACCTGGGACAGGCTAACTTATAAGAAACTCTTT.

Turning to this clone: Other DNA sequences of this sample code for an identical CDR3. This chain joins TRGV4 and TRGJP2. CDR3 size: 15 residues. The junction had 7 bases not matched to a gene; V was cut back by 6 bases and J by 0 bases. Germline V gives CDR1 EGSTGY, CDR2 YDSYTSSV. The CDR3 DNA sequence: TGTGCCACCTGGAATGACCATAGTAGTGATTGGATCAAGACGTTT. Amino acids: CATWNDHSSDWIKTF.

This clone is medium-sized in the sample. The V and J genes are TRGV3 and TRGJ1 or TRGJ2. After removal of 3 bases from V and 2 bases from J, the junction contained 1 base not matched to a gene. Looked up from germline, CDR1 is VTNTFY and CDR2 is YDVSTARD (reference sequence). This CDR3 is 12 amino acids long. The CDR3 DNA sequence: TGTGCCACCTGGGACGATTATTATAAGAAACTCTTT. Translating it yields CATWDDYYKKLF.

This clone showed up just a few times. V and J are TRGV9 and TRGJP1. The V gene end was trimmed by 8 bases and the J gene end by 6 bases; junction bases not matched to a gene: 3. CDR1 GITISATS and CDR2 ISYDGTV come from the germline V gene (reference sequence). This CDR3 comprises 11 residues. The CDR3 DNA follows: TGTGCCTTGTCGGCTGGTTGGTTCAAGATATTT. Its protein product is CALSAGWFKIF.

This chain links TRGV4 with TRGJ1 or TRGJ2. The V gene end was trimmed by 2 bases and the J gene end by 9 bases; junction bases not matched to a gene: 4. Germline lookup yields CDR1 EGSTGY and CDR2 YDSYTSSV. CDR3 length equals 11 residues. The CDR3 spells CATWDVSKKLF. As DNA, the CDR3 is TGTGCCACCTGGGATGTCTCTAAGAAACTCTTT.

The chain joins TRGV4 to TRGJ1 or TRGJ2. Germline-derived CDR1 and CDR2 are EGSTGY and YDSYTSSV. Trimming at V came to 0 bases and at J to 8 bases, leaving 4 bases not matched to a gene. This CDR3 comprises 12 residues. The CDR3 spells CATWDGLDKKLF. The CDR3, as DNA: TGTGCCACCTGGGATGGGCTGGATAAGAAACTCTTT.

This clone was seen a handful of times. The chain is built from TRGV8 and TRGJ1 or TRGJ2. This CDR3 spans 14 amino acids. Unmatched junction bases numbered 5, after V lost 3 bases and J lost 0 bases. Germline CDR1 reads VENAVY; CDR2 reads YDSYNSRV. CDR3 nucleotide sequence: TGTGCCACCTGGGATCACTCGAATTATTATAAGAAACTCTTT. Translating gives CATWDHSNYYKKLF.

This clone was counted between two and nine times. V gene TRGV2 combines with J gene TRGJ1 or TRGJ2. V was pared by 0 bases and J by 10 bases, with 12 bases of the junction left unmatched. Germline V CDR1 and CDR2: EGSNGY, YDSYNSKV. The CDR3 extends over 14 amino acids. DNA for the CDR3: TGTGCCACCTGGGACGGGCGAGGGAAGTTAAAGAAACTCTTT. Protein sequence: CATWDGRGKLKKLF.

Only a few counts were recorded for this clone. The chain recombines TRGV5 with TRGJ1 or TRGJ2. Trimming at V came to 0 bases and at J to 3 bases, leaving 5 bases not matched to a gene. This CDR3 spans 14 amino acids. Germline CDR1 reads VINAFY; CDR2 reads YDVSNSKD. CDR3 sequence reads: CATWDRSSYYKKLF. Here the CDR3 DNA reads TGTGCCACCTGGGACAGGTCCTCTTATTATAAGAAACTCTTT.

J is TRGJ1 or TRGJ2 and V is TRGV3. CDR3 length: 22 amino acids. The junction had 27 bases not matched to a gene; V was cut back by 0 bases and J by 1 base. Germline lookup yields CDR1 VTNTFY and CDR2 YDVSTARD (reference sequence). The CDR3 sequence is CATWDRHGKFPPQLSNYYKKLF. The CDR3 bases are TGTGCCACCTGGGACAGGCATGGGAAATTCCCTCCCCAGCTGAGTAATTATTATAAGAAACTCTTT.